The present T cell receptor beta chain was sequenced within a study of shared clonotypes between healthy human individuals. CD45RO-negative, CCR7-selected cells formed the naive CD8 fraction, which excluded terminally differentiated effector memory CD45RA+ cells. This CDR3 has 14 residues. Trimming cost V 6 bases and J 5 bases, with 19 bases left between them. CDR1 and CDR2 (germline): SQVTM, ANQGSEA. In the case of this clone: Its antigen is unknown.

The study's findings and limits: Compared with memory subsets, naive subsets generally had larger estimated richness.

Sequencing used immunoSEQ multiplex PCR; TCRdb keeps in-frame clones, though not all of them. The table lists more than 600,000 clones, 92% of them singletons, with approximately 25% in the top ten. The J gene is TRBJ1-2, the V gene TRBV29-1; D is perhaps TRBD1 (5 bases). The source of this sequence is a man younger than 45 in good health. Sequenced: naive CD8+ T cells sorted from blood. The CDR3 bases are TGCAGCGTCCCTGGGGCCGGGGAGGGGTATGGCTACACCTTC. Encoded protein: CSVPGAGEGYGYTF.